The TCR beta chain described here comes from a study of T cell responses to AZD1222 COVID-19 vaccine. General observations from the study: Spike as a whole was targeted by vaccine-associated CD4 TCRs, dominant at 160-218 and 743-854. Clonal diversity may have been underestimated in mostly white British donors.

Clones were sequenced by immunoSEQ multiplex PCR, and TCRdb holds only the in-frame ones, with some missing. The repertoire holds about 70,000 clones, with 90% as singletons. For this clone: Its cognate antigen is unknown.

This CDR3 region has 15 residues. V lost 4 bases, J lost 5 bases, and 15 bases lay in between. Germline lookup yields CDR1 SEHNR and CDR2 FQNEAQ (reference sequence). This TCR was recovered from an adult who received the AZD1222 COVID-19 vaccine. Sequencing used peripheral blood, obtained 28 days after the second AZD1222 dose. The chain uses TRBV7-9 and TRBJ2-1; maybe TRBD1 (6 bases). DNA of the CDR3: TGTGCCAGCAGCTCACCACTAACAGGGCACAATGAGCAGTTCTTC. This gives the protein CASSSPLTGHNEQFF.